This TCR beta chain was found in a study of cytomegalovirus exposure and HLA in healthy donors. Broader study findings: Several top significant clusters appeared, in a later analysis, to be linked to common viral pathogens.

V dropped 5 bases and J dropped 6 bases, with 13 bases sitting between them. The CDR3 extends over 14 amino acids. CDR1 and CDR2 (germline): MNHEY, SVGAGI. To note about this clone: Its target is not known.

Primers included in the PCR were 60 Vbeta and 13 Jbeta primers. Clones were sequenced by immunoSEQ multiplex PCR, and TCRdb holds only the in-frame ones, with some missing. This table holds about 88,000 clones. Sample: PBMCs. This rearrangement joins TRBV6-5 to TRBJ1-4; maybe TRBD1 (6 bases). The receptor was isolated from a girl between 5 and 17 years old in good health and CMV-seropositive. As DNA, the CDR3 is TGTGCCAGCAGTCCCCCGGGACAAGATGAAAAACTGTTTTTT. Translation gives CASSPPGQDEKLFF.